This T cell receptor beta chain originates from a study of blood T cell repertoires in COVID-19. Study context: Acute and convalescent COVID-19 specimens originated in the United States, Italy and Spain. T cells, B-cell-depleted T cells, or PBMCs supplied cDNA or gDNA.

Between the trimmed V and J ends, which lost 2 bases and 0 bases, there was a span of 14 bases. This CDR3 spans 17 amino acids. CDR1 is KGHSH and CDR2 is LQKENI in the germline V gene. Per the original data handling: Estimation of nucleated cell counts relied on the amplification of reference gene primers. TCRdb's copy holds only in-frame clones and misses some; the assay was immunoSEQ multiplex PCR. Clonal size and the V and J genes are those of that table, whereas D and trimming came from the DNA. The data contain some 670,000 clones, about 87% of them seen just once; the ten biggest clones take up under 0.3%.

This rearrangement joins TRBV18 to TRBJ1-3, with D possibly TRBD1 on 5 matching bases. The receptor was isolated from a woman in her late teens or twenties with acute or convalescent COVID-19. The sequenced sample was peripheral blood. CDR3 sequence: CASSPSTGLGSGNTIYF. The CDR3 DNA reads as TGTGCCAGCTCACCAAGTACGGGACTAGGCTCTGGAAACACCATATATTTT.